Following are 8 T cell receptor beta chains from one sample sequenced in a study of blood T cell repertoires in COVID-19. TCRdb's table, derived via immunoSEQ multiplex PCR, lists solely in-frame clones and lacks some. The repertoire consists of nearly 250,000 clones, with about 83% occurring once and the leading ten covering approximately 2%. The sequencing input was PBMCs or T cells enriched from blood (not recorded which). Receptor source: a woman in her forties or fifties who had recovered from COVID-19.

This clone was counted only a few times. This rearrangement joins TRBV4-1 to TRBJ1-1; tentative D call: TRBD1 (6 bases). Trimming shortened V by 5 bases and J by 3 bases, and 16 bases separated the two germline ends. Germline V gene sequence: CDR1 MGHRA, CDR2 YSYEKL. The CDR3 runs 15 residues. CDR3 region: CASSTHRVRDTEAFF. The CDR3 coding sequence is TGCGCCAGCAGCACCCACAGGGTGAGGGACACTGAAGCTTTCTTT.

The chain combines TRBV6-6 with TRBJ2-3, with 8 bases matching TRBD2. CDR1 MNHNY and CDR2 SVGAGI come from the germline V gene (reference sequence). The CDR3 consists of 14 residues. Trimming took 4 bases from V and 5 from J; bases not matched to a gene: 5. The CDR3 DNA follows: TGTGCCAGCAGTTCCGGGGGGGCCCAAGATACGCAGTATTTT. As protein: CASSSGGAQDTQYF.

Here the CDR3 reads CASSQAPNSRDEQFF. CDR3 in DNA: TGCGCCAGCAGCCAAGCCCCAAACTCGCGGGATGAGCAGTTCTTC. V usage is TRBV4-3 and J usage is TRBJ2-1, with D tentatively TRBD2 (5 bases). CDR1 is LGHNA and CDR2 is YSLEER in the germline V gene. The CDR3 is 15 amino acids. V lost 1 base and J 8 bases, leaving 15 bases between the germline ends.

The rearrangement links TRBV19 to TRBJ2-7; D may be TRBD1 (5 bases). Between the trimmed V and J ends, which lost 10 bases and 4 bases, there was a span of 11 bases. CDR3 size: 11 residues. Germline V lookup: CDR1 LNHDA, CDR2 SQIVND (reference sequence). CDR3 bases: TGTGCCACAGGGTCCTCGTACGAGCAGTACTTC. Amino acids: CATGSSYEQYF.

The chain links TRBV3-1 (or the pseudogene TRBV3-2) to TRBJ1-4, with D hard to call. Trimming shortened V by 2 bases and J by 9 bases, and 16 bases separated the two germline ends. From germline, CDR1 is LGHDT and CDR2 YNNKEL (reference sequence). The CDR3 extends over 15 amino acids. The DNA of the CDR3 is TGTGCCAGCAGCCAAACCGGGTCCCTCAATAAAAAACTGTTTTTT. Translating gives CASSQTGSLNKKLFF.

The rearrangement links TRBV18 to TRBJ2-2, with D hard to call. The V end lost 5 bases, the J end lost 2 bases, and 15 bases lay between the germline ends. Looked up from germline, CDR1 is KGHSH and CDR2 is LQKENI. This CDR3 is 16 amino acids long. The CDR3 DNA sequence: TGTGCCAGCTCAGACAAAGGTCTAATCAACACCGGGGAGCTGTTTTTT. Translated, it gives CASSDKGLINTGELFF. The full variable domain, its missing parts supplied by reference TRBV18 and TRBJ2-2, is NAGVMQNPRHLVRRRGQEARLRCSPMKGHSHVYWYRQLPEEGLKFMVYLQKENIIDESGMPKERFSAEFPKEGPSILRIQQVVRGDSAAYFCASSDKGLINTGELFFGEGSRLTVL.

The chain is built from TRBV7-3 and TRBJ2-2; D call uncertain. Germline CDR1 is SGHTA and CDR2 is FQGTGA. V dropped 3 bases and J dropped 5 bases, with 13 bases sitting between them. The CDR3 is 15 amino acids. CDR3 DNA: TGTGCCAGCAGCTTCTCCGGCGGTGCTACCGGGGAGCTGTTTTTT. This codes for CASSFSGGATGELFF.

V is TRBV6-5 and J is TRBJ1-2, with D tentatively TRBD1 (5 bases). Germline V lookup: CDR1 MNHEY, CDR2 SVGAGI. Trimming stripped 6 bases from V and 8 bases from J, with 13 bases between. The CDR3 has 12 amino acids. DNA for the CDR3: TGTGCCAGCAGCTTTGGAGGGGAAGGCTACACCTTC. Amino acids: CASSFGGEGYTF.